This T cell receptor (beta chain) was obtained from a study of blood T cell repertoires in COVID-19 (dated by TCRdb to 2020 to 2022). At the level of the whole study: Samples from collaborators originated in the United States, Italy and Spain and spanned both the acute and convalescent phases of COVID-19. Samples were obtained from the ongoing ImmuneRACE study (first 160 participants) and from 1,254 subjects provided by 6 global collaborators. The prospective study material was composed of cDNA or gDNA derived from T cells, B-cell-depleted T cells, or PBMCs. Sample metadata almost always included a de-identified subject ID, COVID-19 status, age in years and sex. Where available, HLA class I and class II types were taken from metadata supplied by the sample provider and were not determined by assay-based typing. The repertoires were released in a freely available public database intended as a resource for research on the immune response to SARS-CoV-2. Deeply sampled blood TCRbeta repertoires from subjects exposed to, actively infected with, or recovered from COVID-19 were included in the dataset. The paper's findings and limits, for the study overall: Clinical and demographic metadata were provided uncurated, with the amount varying by source and participant.

CDR1 MDHEN and CDR2 SYDVKM were looked up in the germline V gene. CDR3 length: 15 amino acids, cysteine to phenylalanine. Left in the record is the CDR3 DNA by itself, 45 bases read in frame from the first base. The junction shows trimming of 5 bases on V and 5 bases on J, plus 18 bases between the germline ends. As concerns this clone: There is no known antigen for this receptor. No much larger clone exists at a distance of one base, and base qualities are not known.

Participants in the prospective study were enrolled through a virtual design, were aged about 18 to 90 years, and lived in approximately 25 United States geographic areas. To assign participants to cohorts, the prospective study relied on clinical history that participants themselves reported in a screening survey and a study questionnaire. A participant counted as exposed if, within 2 weeks of entering the study, that participant had been in contact with someone who had a PCR-confirmed or clinician-diagnosed COVID-19 case. Mobile phlebotomists in the prospective study collected whole blood, serum and a nasopharyngeal or oropharyngeal swab from every participant. Over a 2-month period, participants in the prospective study had the option of providing additional blood draws and questionnaires. Blood samples from the prospective study were shipped frozen or at room temperature prior to DNA extraction.

The immunoSEQ Assay, a bias-controlled multiplex PCR, was used to amplify TCRbeta CDR3 regions from genomic DNA. The source study handled its data this way. The number of nucleated cells in each sample was estimated from the amplification of reference gene primers within the assay. To quantify the absolute abundance of each unique TCRbeta CDR3 rearrangement, sequence reads were collapsed and filtered. For each sample, productive Simpson clonality was calculated as the square root of Simpson's diversity index over productive rearrangements. TCRdb re-hosts the immuneACCESS table, in-frame sequences only. Its copies lack some clones; in the studies checked, an unresolved V gene accounts for under half of them, and the cause for the rest is not known. Clonal size and the V and J genes are those of that table, whereas D and trimming came from the DNA. Here the sample has 430,000 or so clones; approximately 91% occur a single time. The top ten clonotypes cover roughly 1.4% of the sample.

The receptor was derived from a woman younger than 30 who had been exposed to COVID-19. Sequencing was done on a sample of PBMCs or T cells enriched from blood (not recorded which). The sequence links TRBV28 to TRBJ1-2; the D segment could be TRBD1, given 5 matching bases. The CDR3 is CASSPGAWRQYGYTF. The DNA reads TGTGCCAGCAGTCCCGGTGCCTGGCGACAGTATGGCTACACCTTC.